Presented here are 28 T cell receptor beta chains from one specimen sequenced in a study of CXCR3-negative and CXCR3-positive naive CD8 T cells (dated by TCRdb to the late 2010s). Sequencing relied on a NextSeq 550. The Human TCR Profiling Kit (MiLaboratory) was used to prepare UMI-labeled 5' RACE TRB cDNA libraries. After the reads were reprocessed by TCRdb, one entry was made per CDR3 protein sequence, with no DNA. The sample table records over 100,000 distinct CDR3 sequences. The biggest ten clones account for roughly 0.3% of the sample. Sequences were obtained from naive CXCR3- CD8+ T cells from blood. The cell subset or site label, as the study defines it: CD45RO-CCR7+CD27+CD95- naive CD8+ T cells lacking CXCR3 (TNR3-). These receptors came from a human donor in good health. Some clones in this sample may be carry-over from other donors' samples.

V gene TRBV3-1 combines with J gene TRBJ2-7. The length of the CDR3 is 15 residues. Germline V gene lookup returns CDR1 LGHDT and CDR2 YNNKEL (reference sequence). The CDR3 is CASSQGQSRGYKQYF.

CDR3 in amino acids: CASSESTWGEQFF. The chain joins TRBV10-1 to TRBJ2-1. Per germline, CDR1 WNHNN and CDR2 SYGVQD (reference sequence). The CDR3 covers 13 residues.

The chain links TRBV7-9 to TRBJ1-4. Looked up from germline, CDR1 is SEHNR and CDR2 is FQNEAQ (reference sequence). This CDR3 spans 15 amino acids. The CDR3 reads CASSFPLLEGEKLFF.

The chain joins TRBV29-1 to TRBJ2-7; lacking DNA, the TRBD1 call made by TCRdb goes unchecked. The CDR3 covers 12 residues. Germline CDR1 reads SQVTM; CDR2 reads ANQGSEA. The CDR3 is CSVWDGSYEQYF.

This chain joins TRBV28 and TRBJ1-5. CDR3 length: 11 residues. CDR1 is MDHEN, CDR2 SYDVKM, per germline. CDR3 in amino acids: CASRPNQPQHF. The whole variable domain, remainder taken from reference TRBV28 and TRBJ1-5, is DVKVTQSSRYLVKRTGEKVFLECVQDMDHENMFWYRQDPGLGLRLIYFSYDVKMKEKGDIPEGYSVSREKKERFSLILESASTNQTSMYLCASRPNQPQHFGDGTRLSIL.

The gene calls are TRBV7-9 and TRBJ1-1; the D gene TCRdb calls, TRBD1, cannot be checked with no DNA. This CDR3 spans 16 amino acids. Germline-derived CDR1 and CDR2 are SEHNR and FQNEAQ (reference sequence). The CDR3: CASSPMDREGDTEAFF.

The chain couples TRBV7-9 to TRBJ2-5; as DNA is missing, the TRBD2 call by TCRdb cannot be tested. Germline V gene sequence: CDR1 SEHNR, CDR2 FQNEAQ (reference sequence). The CDR3 is made up of 13 amino acids. Here the CDR3 reads CASSRSGLQTQYF. The full variable domain, with the rest looked up from reference TRBV7-9 and TRBJ2-5, is DTGVSQNPRHKITKRGQNVTFRCDPISEHNRLYWYRQTLGQGPEFLTYFQNEAQLEKSRLLSDRFSAERPKGSFSTLEIQRTEQGDSAMYLCASSRSGLQTQYFGPGTRLLVL.

The chain is built from TRBV29-1 and TRBJ2-1. The germline V gene encodes CDR1 SQVTM and CDR2 ANQGSEA. The CDR3 runs to 11 residues. CDR3 loop: CSVEGVLPQFF.

This chain uses TRBV9 with TRBJ2-3; the D call from TCRdb, TRBD2, cannot be confirmed without DNA. CDR1 is SGDLS, CDR2 YYNGEE, per germline. This CDR3 has 17 residues. The CDR3 loop reads CASSVATSGTSTDTQYF.

This chain joins TRBV3-1 and TRBJ2-1; the D call from TCRdb, TRBD1, cannot be confirmed without DNA. Per the germline V gene, CDR1 is LGHDT and CDR2 is YNNKEL (reference sequence). The CDR3 is 14 residues long. CDR3 protein: CASSQQTGYNEQFF.

The chain carries TRBV3-1 and TRBJ2-3; lacking DNA, the TRBD1 call made by TCRdb goes unchecked. This CDR3 is 15 amino acids long. CDR1 is LGHDT, CDR2 YNNKEL, per germline (reference sequence). The CDR3 loop is CASSQDRGGTDTQYF.

The chain carries TRBV28 and TRBJ1-5; TCRdb names TRBD1, which stays unverified in the absence of DNA. Germline lookup yields CDR1 MDHEN and CDR2 SYDVKM. CDR3 length equals 15 residues. Here the CDR3 reads CASSPPAQGWQPQHF.

The rearrangement uses TRBV6-6 and TRBJ2-7. From germline, CDR1 is MNHNY and CDR2 SVGAGI (reference sequence). The CDR3 has 15 residues. CDR3 region: CASSYSSRDSYEQYF.

This chain connects TRBV7-3 to TRBJ1-1; TCRdb selects TRBD1, and the lack of DNA leaves this call unchecked. In germline, CDR1 is SGHTA, CDR2 FQGTGA. The CDR3 sequence is 15 residues long. CDR3 sequence reads: CASSLNRGMNTEAFF.

The V gene is TRBV7-6, the J gene TRBJ2-7; there is no DNA to check the TCRdb D call of TRBD1. CDR1 is SGHVS, CDR2 FNYEAQ, per germline. The CDR3 contains 18 residues. CDR3 region: CASSLAASGGPSSYEQYF.

The chain has TRBV16 and TRBJ1-1. The CDR3 consists of 14 residues. The germline V gene encodes CDR1 KGHSY and CDR2 FQNENV. The CDR3 protein is CASSRWAAPHEAFF. Complete variable domain (other parts from reference TRBV16 and TRBJ1-1): GEEVAQTPKHLVRGEGQKAKLYCAPIKGHSYVFWYQQVLKNEFKFLISFQNENVFDETGMPKERFSAKCLPNSPCSLEIQATKLEDSAVYFCASSRWAAPHEAFFGQGTRLTVV.

This chain connects TRBV20-1 to TRBJ2-6; the TRBD2 assignment by TCRdb is unverifiable without DNA. CDR3 size: 16 residues. CDR1 is DFQATT and CDR2 is SNEGSKA in the germline V gene (reference sequence). CDR3 amino acids: CSASWDFNSGANVLTF.

The chain combines TRBV6-5 with TRBJ2-7. CDR3 length: 15 amino acids. From germline, CDR1 is MNHEY and CDR2 SVGAGI. The CDR3 protein is CASSSSVNRVYEQYF.

The chain couples TRBV6-5 to TRBJ1-2; TCRdb reports TRBD1, a call that lacks DNA to check it against. The V gene's germline CDR1 is MNHEY and CDR2 SVGAGI. CDR3 length equals 12 residues. The CDR3 spells CASSYTGVGYTF.

The chain combines TRBV29-1 with TRBJ2-3; TCRdb gives TRBD1 as the D gene, but with no DNA this cannot be confirmed. Germline V gene lookup returns CDR1 SQVTM and CDR2 ANQGSEA. The CDR3 runs 14 residues. CDR3 loop: CSVEAGPGEDTQYF.

This rearrangement joins TRBV21-1 to TRBJ2-2; checking the TCRdb D call of TRBD1 is not possible without DNA. TRBV21-1 is marked as a pseudogene. This CDR3 is built from 17 residues. CDR3 residues: CASSSRRGRGDTGELFF.

The gene calls are TRBV29-1 and TRBJ1-5; the D gene TCRdb calls, TRBD1, cannot be checked with no DNA. CDR1 and CDR2 (germline): SQVTM, ANQGSEA. CDR3 length equals 14 residues. Here the CDR3 reads CSVRWGGAGQPQHF. Full variable domain (remainder filled in from reference TRBV29-1 and TRBJ1-5): SAVISQKPSRDICQRGTSLTIQCQVDSQVTMMFWYRQQPGQSLTLIATANQGSEATYESGFVIDKFPISRPNLTFSTLTVSNMSPEDSSIYLCSVRWGGAGQPQHFGDGTRLSIL.

The chain employs TRBV28 and TRBJ1-1. Germline assignment: CDR1 MDHEN and CDR2 SYDVKM. The CDR3 runs 14 residues. CDR3 amino acids: CASSRGTKSTEAFF.

The chain links TRBV4-3 to TRBJ2-7; without DNA, the TCRdb call of TRBD1 cannot be checked. The CDR3 is 15 amino acids. Germline V gene data show CDR1 as LGHNA and CDR2 as YSLEER. The chain's CDR3 is CASSLLTGASYEQYF.

The V call is TRBV20-1, the J call TRBJ2-5; TCRdb names TRBD1, which stays unverified in the absence of DNA. The germline CDR1 and CDR2 sequences are DFQATT and SNEGSKA (reference sequence). CDR3 size: 14 residues. CDR3 residues: CSALDRAGGVTQYF.

CDR3 sequence reads: CASSSNVGETQYF. The V call is TRBV5-6, the J call TRBJ2-5. There are 13 residues in the CDR3. The germline V gene has CDR1 SGHDT and CDR2 YYEEEE.

The gene calls are TRBV28 and TRBJ1-2. The CDR3 loop spans 17 amino acids. Germline V gene sequence: CDR1 MDHEN, CDR2 SYDVKM. The CDR3 loop reads CASSLLDLTAKDYGYTF.

The V and J genes are TRBV9 and TRBJ2-7. Per germline, CDR1 SGDLS and CDR2 YYNGEE. This CDR3 comprises 16 residues. CDR3 amino acids: CASSVAGELTLGEQYF.